Listed here is a single T cell receptor beta chain. Its antigen remains unknown. Assay used: immunoSEQ multiplex PCR; TCRdb lists only in-frame clones, some missing. The sample contains about 11,000 clones, 79% of which appear only once. This sample is part of a study of T cell repertoires in ileal Crohn's disease. Across the study: Thiopurines (around eleven) or anti-TNF agents (around 19) were given postoperatively to about half.

Time point specified: neoterminal ileum biopsy at postoperative endoscopy, about 6 months after surgery. General observations from the study: Sorted CD8 T cells held more high-frequency clones than CD4.

V was shortened by 0 bases and J by 0 bases, with 11 bases between the two germline ends. This CDR3 comprises 16 residues. Looked up from germline, CDR1 is SGDLS and CDR2 is YYNGEE. Sequencing used ileal tissue. The TCR comes from an adult with Crohn's disease. The gene calls are TRBV9 and TRBJ2-3; D possibly corresponds to TRBD2 (6 bases). The CDR3 DNA sequence: TGTGCCAGCAGCGTAGGAGGGCGGGGAAGCACAGATACGCAGTATTTT. This codes for CASSVGGRGSTDTQYF.